This T cell receptor (beta chain) was recovered during a study of regulatory T cells in long-lasting Graves disease. Study-wide background: Newly diagnosed Graves' patients took antithyroid drugs under 3 months.

Arm-PCR of CDR3 regions and iRepertoire HTBI primers were the basis on which TCR beta libraries were built. TCRdb recomputed calls from the multiplex PCR reads with MiXCR, one row per CDR3 protein. The data hold about 400,000 distinct CDR3 sequences, with 14% to 15% observed a single time. The time point here: newly diagnosed GD, antithyroid drugs for less than 3 months. Scientists built the TCR library using RNA that was extracted from PBMCs. The same data also contributed to another study, on T cells in Graves' hyperthyroidism and ophthalmopathy. That publication notes: During a first-round RT-PCR of the TCR CDR3, the HTBI primer set was used.

Sample: peripheral blood mononuclear cells (PBMCs), taken at new diagnosis, from a patient treated with antithyroid drugs. This clonotype was obtained from a middle-aged woman with Graves disease.

The CDR3 sequence is CASSPERGSYEQYF. CDR3 nucleotides: TGTGCCAGCAGCCCCGAGAGGGGATCCTACGAGCAGTACTTC. V is TRBV9 and J is TRBJ2-7; D may match TRBD1 or TRBD2 (5 bases each). The CDR3 is 14 residues long. Deletions cut 4 bases from V and 1 base from J, with 12 bases between. Per the germline V gene, CDR1 is SGDLS and CDR2 is YYNGEE. Full variable domain (rest looked up from reference TRBV9 and TRBJ2-7): DSGVTQTPKHLITATGQRVTLRCSPRSGDLSVYWYQQSLDQGLQFLIQYYNGEERAKGNILERFSAQQFPDLHSELNLSSLELGDSALYFCASSPERGSYEQYFGPGTRLTVT.